The sequence of this T cell receptor (beta chain) was determined in a study of T cell repertoires in cytomegalovirus infection. Study results and limitations: The ex vivo response was dominated by HLA-C-restricted CMV-specific TCR beta clonotypes.

This clonotype has just a few counts. What it recognizes is unknown. V lost 6 bases to trimming and J lost 3 bases; unmatched junction nucleotides: 7. The V gene's germline CDR1 is LNHDA and CDR2 SQIVND (reference sequence). This CDR3 is built from 14 residues. TCRdb recomputed calls from the reads with MiXCR, one row per CDR3 protein. Found here are roughly 920,000 distinct CDR3 sequences, about 33% of them singletons; the top ten hold around an eighth. The chain links TRBV19 to TRBJ1-2; 7 nucleotides match TRBD1. Sequencing used cultured CD8+ T cells from PBMCs, obtained from culture after CMV antigen stimulation. This TCR was recovered from a human donor in good health (CMV status not recorded). Some clones in this sample may be carry-over from other donors' samples. CDR3 in amino acids: CASSPDREYYGYTF. The CDR3 region has the DNA TGTGCCAGTAGCCCCGACAGGGAATACTATGGCTACACCTTC.